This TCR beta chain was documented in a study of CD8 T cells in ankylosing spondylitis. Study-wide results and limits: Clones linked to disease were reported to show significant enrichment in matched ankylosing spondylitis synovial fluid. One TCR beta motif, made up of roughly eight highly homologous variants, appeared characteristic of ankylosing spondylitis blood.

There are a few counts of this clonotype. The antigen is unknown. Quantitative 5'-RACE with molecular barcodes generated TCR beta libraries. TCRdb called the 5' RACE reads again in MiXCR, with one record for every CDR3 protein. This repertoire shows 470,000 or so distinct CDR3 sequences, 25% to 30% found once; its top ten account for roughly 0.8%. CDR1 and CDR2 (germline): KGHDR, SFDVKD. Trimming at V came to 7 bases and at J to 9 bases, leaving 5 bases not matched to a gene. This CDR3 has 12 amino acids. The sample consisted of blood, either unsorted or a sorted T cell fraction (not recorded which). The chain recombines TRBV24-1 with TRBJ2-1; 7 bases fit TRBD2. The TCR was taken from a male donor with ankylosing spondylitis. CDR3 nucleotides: TGTGCCACCAGGGGAGGGGAAGGTGAGCAGTTCTTC. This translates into CATRGGEGEQFF.